What follows describes a single T cell receptor (beta chain). The data originate from a study of technical replicates of blood from a handful of donors. Data came from immunoSEQ multiplex PCR; TCRdb stores just in-frame clones and leaves some out. The repertoire holds roughly 82,000 clones, 95% to 96% seen once, with around 0.4% in the top ten. The V end lost 4 bases, the J end lost 3 bases, and 9 bases lay between the germline ends. Germline CDR1 KGHSH, CDR2 LQKENI. CDR3 length: 14 residues. This rearrangement joins TRBV18 to TRBJ2-2; no clear D gene. The receptor comes from a human donor in good health. The sequenced sample consisted of T cells isolated from PBMCs. CDR3 amino acids: CASSLNTHTGELFF. The CDR3 nucleotides read TGTGCCAGCTCACTCAACACCCACACCGGGGAGCTGTTTTTT.